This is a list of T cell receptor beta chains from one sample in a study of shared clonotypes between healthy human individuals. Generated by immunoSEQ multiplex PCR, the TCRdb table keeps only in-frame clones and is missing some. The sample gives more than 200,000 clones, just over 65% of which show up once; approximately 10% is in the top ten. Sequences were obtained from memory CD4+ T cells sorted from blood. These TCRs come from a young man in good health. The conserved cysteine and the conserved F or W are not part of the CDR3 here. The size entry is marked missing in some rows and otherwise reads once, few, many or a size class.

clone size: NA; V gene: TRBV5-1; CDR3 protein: ASSLIVQRYEQY
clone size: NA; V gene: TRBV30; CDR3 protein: AWRTYSGGRINEQF
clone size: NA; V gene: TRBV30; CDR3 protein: AWSGRAVETQY
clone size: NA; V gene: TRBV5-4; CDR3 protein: ASSLSGSTDTQY
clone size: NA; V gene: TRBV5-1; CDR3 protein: ASSIGTNSYNEQF
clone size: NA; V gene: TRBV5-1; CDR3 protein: ASSLGLANSYNEQF
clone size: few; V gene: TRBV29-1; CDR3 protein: SVAQGAGEQY
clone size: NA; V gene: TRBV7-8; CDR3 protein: ASSRGRREQF
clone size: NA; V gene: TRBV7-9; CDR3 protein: ASSYTGGAGELF
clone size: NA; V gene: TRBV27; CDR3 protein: ASRVPGLAGGEQY
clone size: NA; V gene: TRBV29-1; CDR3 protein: SKKSTTDTQY
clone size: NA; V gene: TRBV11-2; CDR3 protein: ASSLDQGISYEQY
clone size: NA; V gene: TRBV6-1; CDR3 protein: ATRGSGANVLT
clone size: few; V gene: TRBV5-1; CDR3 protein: ASSLGGADSYEQY
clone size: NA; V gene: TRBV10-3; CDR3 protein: AIRDREGRNTEAF
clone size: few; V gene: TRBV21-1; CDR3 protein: ASINQPQH
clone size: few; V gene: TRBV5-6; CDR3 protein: ASSLGRIFFGYT
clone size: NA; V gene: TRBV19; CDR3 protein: ASSIGPARGNQPQH
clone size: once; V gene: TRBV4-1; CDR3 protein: ASSQDWRGLYEQY
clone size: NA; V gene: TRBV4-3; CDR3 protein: ASSQGVSRVAKNIQY
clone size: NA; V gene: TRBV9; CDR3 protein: ASSAGTTGGVSNQPQH
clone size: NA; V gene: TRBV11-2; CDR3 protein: ASSFTGTSSTEQY
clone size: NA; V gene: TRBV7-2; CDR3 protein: ASSLEGGGYEQY
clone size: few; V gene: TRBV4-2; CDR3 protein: ASSQTGTVNYGYT
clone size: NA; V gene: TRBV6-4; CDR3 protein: ASSPGTGGTDTQY
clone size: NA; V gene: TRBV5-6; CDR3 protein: ASSPRVTPGSEAF
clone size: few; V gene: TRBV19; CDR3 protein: ASSAGLAGTNYEQY
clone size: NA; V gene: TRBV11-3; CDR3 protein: ASSLAPGTIYEQY
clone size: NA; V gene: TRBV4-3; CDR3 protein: ASSQGGSSGRAGETQY
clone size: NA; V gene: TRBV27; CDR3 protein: ASKGTGTSYEQY
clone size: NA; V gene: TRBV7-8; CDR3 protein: ASSEPWGRGQGDSGANVLT
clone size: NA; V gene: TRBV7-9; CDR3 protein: ASSLDGFVGGQPQH
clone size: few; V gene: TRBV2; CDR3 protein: ASSQLQETQY
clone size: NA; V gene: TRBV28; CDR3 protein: ATTQGSYGYT
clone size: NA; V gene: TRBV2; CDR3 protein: ASLDLNTQY